A selection of T cell receptor beta chains follows, all from one sample in a study of OX40 agonist ivuxolimab in advanced cancers. TCRdb's copy holds only in-frame clones and misses some; the assay was immunoSEQ multiplex PCR. The table includes about 12,000 clones, under 80% detected once. The sequenced sample was CD4+ or CD8+ T cells sorted from blood, obtained in a trial of the OX40 agonist ivuxolimab. The receptor set was obtained from an adult with an advanced solid tumor such as melanoma, head and neck, liver or kidney cancer. CDR3s include the opening cysteine and the closing phenylalanine or tryptophan. The D gene is left open where the match is weak. The listing skips clone size in some rows; elsewhere it reads once, few, many or a size class.

v_gene,abundance,j_gene,d_gene,CDR3nt,CDR3aa
TRBV4-2,NA,TRBJ2-7,TRBD2,TGTGCCAGCAGCCAAGTCCCGACTGAGCGGGGGCACTACGAGCAGTACTTC,CASSQVPTERGHYEQYF
TRBV7-2,NA,TRBJ1-2,TRBD1,TGTGCCAGCGGACAGGAGTATGGCTACACCTTC,CASGQEYGYTF
TRBV5-1,once,TRBJ2-1,TRBD2,TGCGCCAGCAGCTCCCCGGTTGAGCGGGAGGGGGGGGAGTTCTTC,CASSSPVEREGGEFF
TRBV9,NA,TRBJ2-3,NA,TGTGCCAGCAGCGTATTCCCCAGGCCGCCGTTGAGCACAGATACGCAGTATTTT,CASSVFPRPPLSTDTQYF
TRBV7-6,NA,TRBJ2-7,TRBD1,TGTGCCAGCAGCCTCAGACCGGGACAGAGCTCCTACGAGCAGTACTTC,CASSLRPGQSSYEQYF
TRBV5-5,NA,TRBJ1-5,NA,TGTGCCAGCAGCTTGTCGGCGGATAGCAATCAGCCCCAGCATTTT,CASSLSADSNQPQHF
TRBV7-8,NA,TRBJ1-2,NA,TGTGCCAGCAGCTTAGAACGGCGCTATGGCTACACCTTC,CASSLERRYGYTF
TRBV6-5,NA,TRBJ2-1,NA,TGTGCCAGCAGTTTCGGGTCCCCCTACAATGAGCAGTTCTTC,CASSFGSPYNEQFF
TRBV7-2,NA,TRBJ2-7,NA,TGTGCCAGCGCATCGTCCTACGACGTAGGGGAGCAGTACTTC,CASASSYDVGEQYF
TRBV5-6,NA,TRBJ2-1,TRBD2,TGTGCCAGCAGCGATACTAGCGGGAGGGCCAGAGATGAGCAGTTCTTC,CASSDTSGRARDEQFF
TRBV30,NA,TRBJ2-2,TRBD2,TGTGCCTGGACTAGCGGGAGGGGAACCGGGGAGCTGTTTTTT,CAWTSGRGTGELFF
TRBV7-9,once,TRBJ2-1,TRBD2,TGTGCCAGCCTGTACTTGGGGCTAGCGGGATACAATGAGCAGTTCTTC,CASLYLGLAGYNEQFF
TRBV5-1,NA,TRBJ1-2,NA,TGCGCCAGCAGCTTATTATTCGGCGGGGGCTACACCTTC,CASSLLFGGGYTF
TRBV27,NA,TRBJ2-7,NA,TGTGCCAGCAGTTACTCGTTAAGCTACGAGCAGTACTTC,CASSYSLSYEQYF
TRBV7-9,NA,TRBJ2-1,NA,TGCGCCAGCAGCCAAGATGGGACACGGTACAATGAGCAGTTCTTC,CASSQDGTRYNEQFF
TRBV6-1,NA,TRBJ2-7,TRBD2,TGTGCCAGCAGAGGTACTAGCGGGGCTACCTACGAGCAGTACTTC,CASRGTSGATYEQYF
TRBV28,once,TRBJ1-1,NA,TGTGCCAGCAGTTTCGAGTTCTTAGTAGGGGATGAAGCTTTCTTT,CASSFEFLVGDEAFF
TRBV9,NA,TRBJ1-6,TRBD1,TGTGCCAGCAGCGCCCGGGACAGGGGGCTTTCACCCCTCCACTTT,CASSARDRGLSPLHF
TRBV27,NA,TRBJ2-7,TRBD1,TGTGCCAGCAGCCTCGACAGGGCTGCCTACGAGCAGTACTTC,CASSLDRAAYEQYF
TRBV5-6,once,TRBJ1-1,NA,TGTGCCAGCAGCTTGGAAGTGAACACTGAAGCTTTCTTT,CASSLEVNTEAFF
TRBV5-6,few,TRBJ1-1,NA,TGTGCCAGCAGCTGGAACACTGAAGCTTTCTTT,CASSWNTEAFF
TRBV5-6,NA,TRBJ2-1,NA,TGTGCCAGCAGCTTGGGACAGGACGACTCCTACAATGAGCAGTTCTTC,CASSLGQDDSYNEQFF
TRBV30,once,TRBJ1-3,NA,TGTGCCTGTCCTTACACGGTCTCTGGAAACACCATATATTTT,CACPYTVSGNTIYF
TRBV1,NA,TRBJ1-1,NA,TGCACCAGCAGGCCCCAAGGGATGTTCACTGAAGCTTTCTTT,CTSRPQGMFTEAFF
TRBV30,NA,TRBJ2-1,NA,TGTGCCTGGAGCAGGGGTAACGGGGATGAGCAGTTCTTC,CAWSRGNGDEQFF
TRBV2,few,TRBJ2-1,TRBD2,TGTGCCAGCAGTGACCCGGGGGGAGCGGACAATGAGCAGTTCTTC,CASSDPGGADNEQFF
TRBV7-9,NA,TRBJ2-2,NA,TGTGCCAGCAGCGAAACGTCGGGGTCTCCCGGGGAGCTGTTTTTT,CASSETSGSPGELFF
TRBV25-1,NA,TRBJ2-7,NA,TGTGCCAGCAGTGCGGGGCAGGGACGCAACGAGCAGTACTTC,CASSAGQGRNEQYF
TRBV4-1,few,TRBJ1-2,NA,TGCGCCAGCAGCCAGGGACGCTTGTATGGCTACACCTTC,CASSQGRLYGYTF
TRBV5-5,NA,TRBJ1-4,NA,TGTGCCAGCTGCGACAGACCTAATGAAAAACTGTTTTTT,CASCDRPNEKLFF
TRBV9,NA,TRBJ2-5,TRBD2,TGTGCCAGCAGCGTAGGGCAGGGACTAGCGGGCCCGGGGCAAGAGACCCAGTACTTC,CASSVGQGLAGPGQETQYF
TRBV14,NA,TRBJ2-7,NA,TGTGCCAGCAGCGTCTTGCAGGGCCTCTACGAGCAGTACTTC,CASSVLQGLYEQYF
TRBV6-5,few,TRBJ1-1,NA,TGTGCCAGCAGTGAATGGGGGGACACTGAAGCTTTCTTT,CASSEWGDTEAFF
TRBV6-5,NA,TRBJ1-6,TRBD1,TGTGCCAGCAGTCAAGGACAGGGAGTATCACCCCTCCACTTT,CASSQGQGVSPLHF
TRBV9,NA,TRBJ2-7,NA,TGTGCCAGCAGCCCCTCCGCGCACGAGCAGTACTTC,CASSPSAHEQYF
TRBV28,NA,TRBJ2-7,NA,TGTGCCAGCAGCCGAGTAGTAGAACAGTACTTC,CASSRVVEQYF
TRBV4-1,NA,TRBJ1-1,NA,TGCGCCAGCAGCCAAGCTCCGGGCCGGGGAGACACTGAAGCTTTCTTT,CASSQAPGRGDTEAFF
TRBV6-1,few,TRBJ2-5,TRBD1,TGTGCCAGCAGTGATGACAGGGTGGAGACCCAGTACTTC,CASSDDRVETQYF
TRBV5-5,once,TRBJ1-5,NA,TGTGCCAGCAGCTCCTCGGGCCTAGATCAGCCCCAGCATTTT,CASSSSGLDQPQHF
TRBV7-6,NA,TRBJ1-1,NA,TGTGCCAGCAGCTTAAAACCCGTGACTGAAGCTTTCTTT,CASSLKPVTEAFF
TRBV27,once,TRBJ1-6,NA,TGTGCCAGCAGTCCCAGGTCCTTAAACTATAATTCACCCCTCCACTTT,CASSPRSLNYNSPLHF
TRBV25-1,NA,TRBJ1-1,TRBD1,TGTGCCAGCAGCAAGGGGGCCCAAAGAGCTTTCTTT,CASSKGAQRAFF
TRBV7-2,once,TRBJ2-1,TRBD2,TGTGCCAGCACTCCTACTAGCGGGAGGGCCCGAGTCGCCTACAATGAGCAGTTCTTC,CASTPTSGRARVAYNEQFF
TRBV5-6,medium-sized,TRBJ2-1,NA,TGTGCCAGCAGGCTCGTGAGTGGGGGGATAAGCTCCTACAATGAGCAGTTCTTC,CASRLVSGGISSYNEQFF
TRBV4-1,NA,TRBJ1-5,NA,TGCGCCAGCAGCCAAGTCCATCAGGCCCCGGGGACCCAGCATTTT,CASSQVHQAPGTQHF
TRBV15,NA,TRBJ1-5,NA,TGTGCCACCAGCAGTCAGAGGACCAATCAGCCCCAGCATTTT,CATSSQRTNQPQHF
TRBV9,few,TRBJ2-6,TRBD1,TGTGCCAGCAGCGCAGGGGGCGCTGGGGCCAACGTCCTGACTTTC,CASSAGGAGANVLTF
TRBV5-6,NA,TRBJ2-2,NA,TGTGCCAGCAGCTTATGGCGGCCGAACACCGGGGAGCTGTTTTTT,CASSLWRPNTGELFF
TRBV6-6,NA,TRBJ2-7,TRBD2,TGTGCCAGCAGTTGGTGGCGGGAGGGTTCCTACGAGCAGTACTTC,CASSWWREGSYEQYF
TRBV11-2,once,TRBJ2-1,NA,TGTGCCAGCAGCTTTTCGTTGGGGACCTACAATGAGCAGTTCTTC,CASSFSLGTYNEQFF
TRBV7-8,NA,TRBJ2-7,TRBD1,TGTGCCAGCAGCTTAGCGTTGGACAGGGGCCTTATGGTCTACGAGCAGTACTTC,CASSLALDRGLMVYEQYF
TRBV2,NA,TRBJ2-7,TRBD2,TGTGCCAGCAGTACTAGCGGGGGGACCTCCTACGAGCAGTACTTC,CASSTSGGTSYEQYF
TRBV5-4,NA,TRBJ2-1,TRBD2,TGTGCCAGCAGGCGGGAGAGGTCCTACAATGAGCAGTTCTTC,CASRRERSYNEQFF
TRBV28,NA,TRBJ2-4,TRBD1,TGTGCCAGCAGTAGACGGACAGGGGGCATTCAGTACTTC,CASSRRTGGIQYF
TRBV7-2,NA,TRBJ1-2,NA,TGTGCCAGCAGCTTAGGATACAGGGCTGTGGATGGCTACACCTTC,CASSLGYRAVDGYTF
TRBV7-2,NA,TRBJ2-7,NA,TGTGCCAGCAGCTTAGAGGGGACTCTAAACTACTTCGAGCAGTACTTC,CASSLEGTLNYFEQYF
TRBV5-4,NA,TRBJ2-1,NA,TGTGCCAGCAGCCCAAACCCGACTAGGGACGAGCAGTTCTTC,CASSPNPTRDEQFF
TRBV14,few,TRBJ1-2,NA,TGTGCCAGCAGCCTCCTGGTGGGGGGGCCTCATGGCTACACCTTC,CASSLLVGGPHGYTF
TRBV11-2,NA,TRBJ2-1,TRBD2,TGTGCCAGCAGTTTCGGAGCGGGAGGGAGGAATGAGCAGTTCTTC,CASSFGAGGRNEQFF